The 10 T cell receptor beta chains below were found in one sample sequenced in a study of blood T cell repertoires in COVID-19. TCRdb's copy holds only in-frame clones and misses some; the assay was immunoSEQ multiplex PCR. The table includes approximately 100,000 clones, roughly 71% detected once. The sequenced material came from peripheral blood. These TCRs come from a man older than 75 with acute or convalescent COVID-19.

A remark on this clone: The same CDR3 arises from other DNA sequences in this sample as well. The genes are TRBV12-3 or TRBV12-4 and TRBJ2-5; D is perhaps TRBD1 (6 bases). The CDR3 spans 13 residues. Trimming removed 5 bases at V and 4 bases at J, with 11 bases between. CDR3 loop: CASSPTGRETQYF. In DNA form, the CDR3 reads TGTGCCAGCAGTCCCACAGGGCGAGAGACCCAGTACTTC.

The chain recombines TRBV11-2 with TRBJ1-6; weak D call: TRBD1 (5 bases). Germline lookup yields CDR1 SGHAT and CDR2 FQNNGV. This CDR3 is built from 15 residues. The ends were cut back, 1 base at V and 10 bases at J, with 14 bases in the middle. The CDR3 nucleotides are TGTGCCAGCAGCTTAGTACCCGGGGGATACTCACCCCTCCACTTT. This translates into CASSLVPGGYSPLHF.

This chain joins TRBV28 and TRBJ1-1; TRBD1 agrees at 10 bases. Germline loops: CDR1 MDHEN, CDR2 SYDVKM. The CDR3 is 14 amino acids. V lost 11 bases and J lost 4; bases outside the gene matches: 10. The DNA of the CDR3 is TGTGCCGCGCGGACAGGGGGTTCTACCACTGAAGCTTTCTTT. Translating gives CAARTGGSTTEAFF.

Ten or more counts support this clone. The CDR3: CASSLPGTGATEAFF. The DNA of the CDR3 is TGTGCCAGCAGCTTGCCAGGGACAGGGGCCACTGAAGCTTTCTTT. The rearrangement links TRBV5-4 to TRBJ1-1, with 10 nucleotides matching TRBD1. V shed 1 base, J shed 4 bases, and the junction held 4 bases outside the gene matches. CDR3 length: 15 amino acids. Per germline, CDR1 SGHNT and CDR2 YYREEE (reference sequence).

The rearrangement links TRBV11-2 to TRBJ2-7, with D perhaps TRBD1 (5 bases). V lost 4 bases and J 0 bases, leaving 10 bases between the germline ends. The CDR3 spans 14 residues. The germline CDR1 and CDR2 sequences are SGHAT and FQNNGV. CDR3 in DNA: TGTGCCAGCAGCTCTTCGACAGTCTCCTACGAGCAGTACTTC. Amino acid sequence: CASSSSTVSYEQYF.

The chain couples TRBV25-1 to TRBJ2-1; no firm D call. The germline V and J ends were trimmed by 4 bases and 5 bases, with 12 bases remaining between them. Germline CDR1 MGHDK, CDR2 SYGVNS. The CDR3 has 14 residues. CDR3 bases: TGTGCCAGCAGTGCCAAAGTACAGAACAATGAGCAGTTCTTC. Translation gives CASSAKVQNNEQFF.

This chain links TRBV7-2 with TRBJ2-1, with D possibly matching TRBD1 (5 bases). CDR3 length: 13 residues. Trimming took off 5 bases at V and 5 bases at J, with 10 bases between the two ends. Germline assignment: CDR1 SGHTA and CDR2 FQGNSA. The CDR3 sequence: CASSTRADNEQFF. The CDR3 bases are TGTGCCAGCAGCACCAGGGCGGACAATGAGCAGTTCTTC.

This clone was picked up one time. The chain couples TRBV18 to TRBJ1-1; maybe TRBD1 (6 bases). CDR3 length equals 17 residues. Per the germline V gene, CDR1 is KGHSH and CDR2 is LQKENI. Trimming left V 6 bases short and J 4 bases short, with 24 bases between. CDR3 bases: TGTGCCAGCTCCCCTCCAGGTCGGGGGCAGCGGGGCACTGAAGCTTTCTTT. Residues: CASSPPGRGQRGTEAFF.

This clone was found a few times. This chain joins TRBV19 and TRBJ2-7; possible D gene TRBD1, 6 bases. The CDR3 runs to 14 residues. The V gene lost 6 bases and the J gene lost 1 base, with 13 bases spanning the gap. The V gene's germline CDR1 is LNHDA and CDR2 SQIVND (reference sequence). Here the CDR3 DNA reads TGTGCCAGTAGCCAACAGGGTGTTTCCTACGAGCAGTACTTC. Translating gives CASSQQGVSYEQYF.

The V call is TRBV19, the J call TRBJ2-7; a weak D match, TRBD1 (5 bases). The V and J ends lost 4 bases and 0 bases respectively, with 13 bases between them. The CDR3 is 15 residues long. Germline V gene sequence: CDR1 LNHDA, CDR2 SQIVND (reference sequence). CDR3 protein: CASSTHLGASYEQYF. Written as DNA, the CDR3 is TGTGCCAGTAGTACCCACCTTGGGGCCTCCTACGAGCAGTACTTC.